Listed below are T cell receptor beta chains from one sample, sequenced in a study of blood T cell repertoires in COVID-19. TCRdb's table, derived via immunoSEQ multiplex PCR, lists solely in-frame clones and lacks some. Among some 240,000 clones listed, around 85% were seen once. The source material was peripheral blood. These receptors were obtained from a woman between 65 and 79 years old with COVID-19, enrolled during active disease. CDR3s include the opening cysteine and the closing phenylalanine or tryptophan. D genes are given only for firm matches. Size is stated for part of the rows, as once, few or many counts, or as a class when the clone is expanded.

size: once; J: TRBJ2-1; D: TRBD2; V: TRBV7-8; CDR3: CASSGEGSRRGGSYNEQFF; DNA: TGTGCCAGCAGCGGCGAGGGATCCAGGCGGGGGGGTTCCTACAATGAGCAGTTCTTC
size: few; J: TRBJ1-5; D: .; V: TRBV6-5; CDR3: CASSYSVNVGGPQHF; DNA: TGTGCCAGCAGTTACTCCGTGAACGTGGGGGGGCCCCAGCATTTT
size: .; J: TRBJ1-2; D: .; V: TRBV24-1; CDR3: CATSDLGDGYTF; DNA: TGTGCCACCAGTGATTTAGGGGATGGCTACACCTTC
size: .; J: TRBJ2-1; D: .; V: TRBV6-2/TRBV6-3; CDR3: CASSLNNEQFF; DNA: TGTGCCAGCAGCCTAAACAATGAGCAGTTCTTC
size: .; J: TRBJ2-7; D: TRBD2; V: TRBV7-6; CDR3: CASSSTPGTSAHEQYF; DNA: TGTGCCAGCAGCAGCACCCCCGGGACTAGCGCCCACGAGCAGTACTTC
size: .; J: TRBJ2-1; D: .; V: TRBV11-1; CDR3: CASSYVRDEQFF; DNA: TGTGCCAGCAGCTATGTGCGGGATGAGCAGTTCTTC
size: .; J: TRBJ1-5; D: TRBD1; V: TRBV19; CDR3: CASAQGGAGNQPQHF; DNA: TGTGCCAGTGCCCAAGGGGGCGCGGGCAATCAGCCCCAGCATTTT
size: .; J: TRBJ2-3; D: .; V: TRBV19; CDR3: CASSTSTGTRSTDTQYF; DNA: TGTGCCAGTAGTACCTCAACCGGGACTCGAAGCACAGATACGCAGTATTTT
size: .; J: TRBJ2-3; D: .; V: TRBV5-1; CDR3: CASSLEGRSTDTQYF; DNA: TGCGCCAGCAGCTTGGAAGGGAGGAGCACAGATACGCAGTATTTT
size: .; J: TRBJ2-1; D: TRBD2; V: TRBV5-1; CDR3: CASSQALAGGVPNEQFF; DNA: TGCGCCAGCAGCCAGGCACTAGCGGGAGGGGTGCCGAATGAGCAGTTCTTC
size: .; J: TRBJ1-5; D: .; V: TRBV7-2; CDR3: CASSPSRGGNQPQHF; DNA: TGTGCCAGCAGCCCTTCCCGAGGAGGCAATCAGCCCCAGCATTTT
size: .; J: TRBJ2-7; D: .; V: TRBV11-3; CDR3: CASTQGYEQYF; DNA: TGTGCCAGCACCCAGGGATACGAGCAGTACTTC
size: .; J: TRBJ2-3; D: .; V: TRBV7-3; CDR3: CASSLTAGFVDTQYF; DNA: TGTGCCAGCAGCTTAACGGCAGGGTTCGTAGATACGCAGTATTTT
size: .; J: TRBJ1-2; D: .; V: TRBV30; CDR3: CASTGVNYGYTF; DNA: TGTGCCTCTACGGGGGTAAACTATGGCTACACCTTC